The subject of this entry is one T cell receptor (beta chain). Its antigen is as yet unknown. The PCR used 60 Vbeta and 13 Jbeta primers. Original processing methods: Later reanalysis found approximately 76 million unique TCR beta chains, roughly 10 million of them shared. Method: immunoSEQ multiplex PCR; TCRdb's copy keeps in-frame clones and lacks some. V and J calls and clone size come straight from that table; D and trimming were deduced from the DNA. Found here are 55,000 to 75,000 clones; the top ten clones hold 3.5% to 4%. The germline gives CDR1 SGHNT, CDR2 YYREEE (reference sequence). The CDR3 totals 18 residues. V lost 3 bases, J lost 7 bases, and 16 bases stayed unmatched. This specimen belongs to a study of cytomegalovirus exposure and HLA in healthy donors. Study findings and constraints: Later analysis identified several of the most significant clusters that appeared linked to common viral pathogens.

The sample was PBMCs. The chain recombines TRBV5-4 with TRBJ1-6; 7 nucleotides align to TRBD1. This TCR came from a male donor in good health and CMV-seronegative. CDR3 loop: CASSWEGTAIRGNSPLHF. The CDR3 DNA reads as TGTGCCAGCAGCTGGGAAGGGACAGCCATTAGAGGGAATTCACCCCTCCACTTT.